The sample holds many counts of the clone carrying this T cell receptor (beta chain). Its antigen is unidentified. According to the study, TCR beta libraries were built with iRepertoire HTBI primers and CDR3-region Arm-PCR. TCRdb itself ran the multiplex PCR reads through MiXCR, one entry per CDR3 protein. The sample holds over 300,000 distinct CDR3 sequences, 15% to 18% seen once. The sample's time point: newly diagnosed GD, antithyroid drugs for less than 3 months. PBMC RNA was the source of the TCR library. The sample is drawn from a study of regulatory T cells in long-lasting Graves disease. Study-level findings and limits: Thyroid tissue went unexamined; only peripheral blood was analyzed.

Per the germline V gene, CDR1 is SQVTM and CDR2 is ANQGSEA. This CDR3 region has 13 residues. V was trimmed by 5 bases and J by 4 bases, leaving 11 bases between them. The sequences come from peripheral blood mononuclear cells (PBMCs), collected at new diagnosis, from a patient treated with antithyroid drugs. This clonotype was obtained from a female donor with Graves disease. The chain employs TRBV29-1 and TRBJ1-4, with D possibly matching TRBD1 (5 bases). The DNA of the CDR3 is TGCAGCGTTTGGACATTTGGTAATGAAAAACTGTTTTTT. This translates into CSVWTFGNEKLFF.